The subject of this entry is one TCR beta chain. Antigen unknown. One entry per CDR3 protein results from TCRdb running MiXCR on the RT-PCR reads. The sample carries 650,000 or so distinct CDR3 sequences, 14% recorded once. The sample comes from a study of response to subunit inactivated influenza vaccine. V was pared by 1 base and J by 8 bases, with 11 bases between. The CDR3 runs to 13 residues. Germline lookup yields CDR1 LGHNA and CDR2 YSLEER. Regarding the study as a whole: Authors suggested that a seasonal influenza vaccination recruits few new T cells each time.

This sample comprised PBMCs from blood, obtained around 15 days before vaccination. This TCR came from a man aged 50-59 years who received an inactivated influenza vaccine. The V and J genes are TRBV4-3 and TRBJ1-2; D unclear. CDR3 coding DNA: TGCGCCAGCAGCCAAGGTCAGCTGGGGGGCTACACCTTC. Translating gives CASSQGQLGGYTF.